This is a list of T cell receptor beta chains from one sample in a study of T cell responses to AZD1222 COVID-19 vaccine. Only in-frame clones appear in the TCRdb table, and some are missing; sequencing was by immunoSEQ multiplex PCR. The sample comprises about 100,000 clones, roughly 84% of which are singletons, and approximately 15% rests with the top ten. Sequenced material: peripheral blood, taken on day 0 of AZD1222 vaccination. These receptors were taken from an adult in good health. Both conserved end residues are part of each CDR3. The D gene is left open where the match is weak. Clone size is shown for a subset of rows, as once, few, many or a class of expanded clone.

J gene | V gene | D gene | clone size | CDR3 DNA | CDR3 protein
TRBJ1-1 | TRBV6-2/TRBV6-3 | TRBD1 | . | TGTGCCAGCAGTTATCTAACCCTCACAGGGGAAGATGGTGAAGCTTTCTTT | CASSYLTLTGEDGEAFF
TRBJ1-2 | TRBV2 | . | . | TGTGCCAGCACGCCGGGTATAAGTGGCTACACCTTC | CASTPGISGYTF
TRBJ2-1 | TRBV19 | TRBD1 | . | TGTGCCAGTACGGGGGACAGGGGGCGGTCGGAGCAGTTCTTC | CASTGDRGRSEQFF
TRBJ2-5 | TRBV12-3/TRBV12-4 | . | . | TGTGCCAGCAGCACCTCGAGGGAGACCCAGTACTTC | CASSTSRETQYF
TRBJ1-2 | TRBV9 | . | . | TGTGCCAGCACTGCAGGGGCCAACAACCCTTATGGCTACACCTTC | CASTAGANNPYGYTF
TRBJ2-4 | TRBV5-8 | . | . | TGTGCCAGCAGCCAACAGGGATTGGAGAACATTCAGTACTTC | CASSQQGLENIQYF
TRBJ1-2 | TRBV15 | . | . | TGTGCCACCAGCAGAGATCAACAGGGAGGCTACACCTTC | CATSRDQQGGYTF
TRBJ2-7 | TRBV6-1 | . | . | TGTGCCAGCAGTGACGGGGGGCGTTACGAGCAGTACTTC | CASSDGGRYEQYF
TRBJ2-1 | TRBV11-2 | TRBD1 | . | TGTGCCAGCAGCGCCCGGCCAGGGGGCGATGAGCAGTTCTTC | CASSARPGGDEQFF
TRBJ1-1 | TRBV19 | . | . | TGTGCCAGTAGTGGAAGGGACACTGAAGCTTTCTTT | CASSGRDTEAFF
TRBJ1-1 | TRBV7-2 | TRBD1 | . | TGTGCCAGCAGCACCGACAGGGGGCGGACTGAAGCTTTCTTT | CASSTDRGRTEAFF
TRBJ2-5 | TRBV2 | TRBD1 | once | TGTGCCAGCAGGCTCCAGGGACAGGGGGGAGAGACCCAGTACTTC | CASRLQGQGGETQYF
TRBJ1-6 | TRBV28 | . | . | TGTGCCAGCAGTTTATACGGGTTTAATTCACCCCTCCACTTT | CASSLYGFNSPLHF
TRBJ2-5 | TRBV5-6 | TRBD1 | . | TGTGCCAGCAGTTCACAGGGGGCGGAAGAGACCCAGTACTTC | CASSSQGAEETQYF
TRBJ1-2 | TRBV5-4 | . | . | TGTGCCAGCAATCTTGAGCGGGGATACGGCTACACCTTC | CASNLERGYGYTF
TRBJ2-2 | TRBV6-5 | TRBD1 | . | TGTGCCAGCAGTTACCAGCTAGGGGGCCTTAACCGGGAGCTGTTTTTT | CASSYQLGGLNRELFF
TRBJ2-5 | TRBV6-5 | . | . | TGTGCCAGCAGTCCCGGGTCAGGGATAACGGCCCAGTACTTC | CASSPGSGITAQYF
TRBJ1-6 | TRBV29-1 | . | . | TGCAGCGCTAGATCCAGCCGGGACAAGAATTCACCCCTCCACTTT | CSARSSRDKNSPLHF
TRBJ2-4 | TRBV15 | . | . | TGTGCCACCAGCAGAGACCTCGGAAGACAAAACATTCAGTACTTC | CATSRDLGRQNIQYF
TRBJ2-1 | TRBV7-9 | TRBD2 | . | TGTGCCAGCAGCTTAACCCGGCTAGCGGGGGGGGATGAGCAGTTCTTC | CASSLTRLAGGDEQFF
TRBJ1-1 | TRBV11-2 | . | . | TGTGCCAGCAGCTTAGTGAGGGCGCGGGCTGAAGCTTTCTTT | CASSLVRARAEAFF
TRBJ1-6 | TRBV5-1 | . | . | TGCGCCAGCAGCTTTCGGACAGCCAGCTCCTATAATTCACCCCTCCACTTT | CASSFRTASSYNSPLHF
TRBJ1-2 | TRBV5-1 | TRBD1 | . | TGCGCCAGCAGCTTATCCGGGACAGGGGCTAACTATGGCTACACCTTC | CASSLSGTGANYGYTF
TRBJ1-1 | TRBV3-1/TRBV3-2 | . | . | TGTGCCAGCACCTCATCCGGGCCTAATCCGAACACTGAAGCTTTCTTT | CASTSSGPNPNTEAFF
TRBJ1-1 | TRBV3-1/TRBV3-2 | . | once | TGTGCCAGCAGCCAAGCGAGGGGCCTCCCCACTGAAGCTTTCTTT | CASSQARGLPTEAFF
TRBJ2-1 | TRBV19 | TRBD1 | . | TGTGCCAGTAGTAACCGGGACAGGTACACATACAATGAGCAGTTCTTC | CASSNRDRYTYNEQFF
TRBJ2-7 | TRBV28 | TRBD2 | . | TGTGCCAGCAGTGTTACAGGGATTAGCGGGAGCTACGAGCAGTACTTC | CASSVTGISGSYEQYF
TRBJ1-1 | TRBV21-1 | . | . | TGTGCCTCCCAAGGGGGGACTCCGAACTATAACACTGAAGCTTTCTTT | CASQGGTPNYNTEAFF
TRBJ1-1 | TRBV28 | . | . | TGTGCCGCAAAGGACAGATTGAACACTGAAGCTTTCTTT | CAAKDRLNTEAFF
TRBJ1-1 | TRBV11-2 | . | once | TGTGCCAGCAGCCCAGGTCGGGGCGTTATGAACACTGAAGCTTTCTTT | CASSPGRGVMNTEAFF
TRBJ2-2 | TRBV7-2 | . | . | TGTGCCAGCAGCCCCCCTGCGGGGGCTGGCGGGGAGCTGTTTTTT | CASSPPAGAGGELFF
TRBJ1-5 | TRBV27 | . | . | TGTGCCAGTTCAGGGAGAGGCAATCAGCCCCAGCATTTT | CASSGRGNQPQHF
TRBJ1-1 | TRBV6-2/TRBV6-3 | . | . | TGTGCCAGCAGTTCCCGCACAGGGAGGGGAACTGAAGCTTTCTTT | CASSSRTGRGTEAFF
TRBJ1-3 | TRBV3-1/TRBV3-2 | . | . | TGTGCCAGCAGTACTCAGGGGTCTGGAAACACCATATATTTT | CASSTQGSGNTIYF
TRBJ1-5 | TRBV5-5 | . | few | TGTGCCAGCAGCTACTTCCGGGACTCCAATCAGCCCCAGCATTTT | CASSYFRDSNQPQHF
TRBJ2-5 | TRBV14 | TRBD2 | . | TGTGCCAGCAGCCAAGATCGCGGGAGGGCCTTTGAGACCCAGTACTTC | CASSQDRGRAFETQYF
TRBJ2-4 | TRBV7-9 | . | . | TGTGCCAGCAGCTTAGAGACAAACATTCAGTACTTC | CASSLETNIQYF
TRBJ1-2 | TRBV24-1 | . | . | TGTGCCACCAGTGATTCGGGGCAGGGAGGCCGACTAGGTGGCTACACCTTC | CATSDSGQGGRLGGYTF
TRBJ2-1 | TRBV5-6 | . | . | TGTGCCAGCAGCTTCGTCGGCCCCGCCAATGAGCAGTTCTTC | CASSFVGPANEQFF
TRBJ1-6 | TRBV7-9 | . | few | TGTGCCAGCAGCTTAGAGGGACGGTCACCCCTCCACTTT | CASSLEGRSPLHF
TRBJ2-2 | TRBV28 | . | . | TGTGCCAGCAGTTTGGGACGCGGGGAGCTGTTTTTT | CASSLGRGELFF
TRBJ1-1 | TRBV9 | . | . | TGTGCCAGCAGCCCGGGAGTAGGGACTGAAGCTTTCTTT | CASSPGVGTEAFF
TRBJ2-1 | TRBV14 | TRBD2 | few | TGTGCCAGCAGCCCCGGACTAGCTATAAATGAGCAGTTCTTC | CASSPGLAINEQFF
TRBJ1-2 | TRBV9 | . | . | TGTGCCAGCAGCGGCCAAGGGGGTAACTATGGCTACACCTTC | CASSGQGGNYGYTF
TRBJ2-5 | TRBV5-1 | . | . | TGCGCCAGCAGCTTTCAGCAGGGGCCCCAAGAGACCCAGTACTTC | CASSFQQGPQETQYF
TRBJ2-5 | TRBV4-3 | TRBD2 | once | TGCGCCAGCAGCCAAGCCTCTTTACTAGCGGGGGAAGAAGAGACCCAGTACTTC | CASSQASLLAGEEETQYF
TRBJ1-5 | TRBV7-8 | TRBD1 | few | TGTGCCAGCAGCTTACTGGGGACAGGGGTTACCGGGAGCAATCAGCCCCAGCATTTT | CASSLLGTGVTGSNQPQHF
TRBJ1-5 | TRBV24-1 | TRBD1 | . | TGTGCCACCAGTGATTTGCGTAGGGGGCCAGGGCCCCAGCATTTT | CATSDLRRGPGPQHF
TRBJ1-2 | TRBV18 | . | . | TGTGCCAGCTCACGAGGCACGGGACTCCATGATGGCTACACCTTC | CASSRGTGLHDGYTF
TRBJ1-1 | TRBV9 | . | . | TGTGCCAGCAGCGTAGAGGACAGAGCGAACACTGAAGCTTTCTTT | CASSVEDRANTEAFF
TRBJ2-1 | TRBV24-1 | . | . | TGTGCCACCAGTGATCCGAACCCCAGGGAAGGTCAGCACAATGAGCAGTTCTTC | CATSDPNPREGQHNEQFF
TRBJ1-3 | TRBV6-5 | TRBD1 | . | TGTGCCAGCAGTTACAACAGGGGGCCCTCTGGAAACACCATATATTTT | CASSYNRGPSGNTIYF
TRBJ2-1 | TRBV5-1 | TRBD1 | . | TGCGCCAGCAGCTCAGGACAGGGGTCGCGGAATGAGCAGTTCTTC | CASSSGQGSRNEQFF